The rows below give T cell receptor beta chains drawn from one sample of a study of blood T cell repertoires in COVID-19. Method: immunoSEQ multiplex PCR; TCRdb's copy keeps in-frame clones and lacks some. The sample shows a few hundred thousand clones, approximately 80% of them seen only once. Sequencing input: peripheral blood. These receptors all stem from a woman between 18 and 29 years old with acute or convalescent COVID-19. Each CDR3 is given with its conserved first and last residue. A D gene is named only where the DNA matches it firmly. The size field is filled for only some rows; it gives once, few, many or a size class.

TRBV11-2,TRBJ2-2,16,NA,NA,CASSSPGTQNTGELFF,TGTGCCAGCAGCTCCCCCGGGACTCAGAACACCGGGGAGCTGTTTTTT
TRBV7-9,TRBJ1-1,16,NA,once,CASSSPGELVNTEAFF,TGTGCCAGCAGCTCTCCAGGGGAATTGGTGAACACTGAAGCTTTCTTT
TRBV15,TRBJ2-2,17,TRBD1,NA,CATSRERQGTDTGELFF,TGTGCCACCAGCAGAGAGAGACAGGGTACAGACACCGGGGAGCTGTTTTTT
TRBV5-1,TRBJ2-2,15,TRBD2,once,CASRLAGGQGGELFF,TGCGCCAGCAGATTAGCGGGAGGGCAAGGCGGGGAGCTGTTTTTT
TRBV19,TRBJ1-4,15,TRBD1,NA,CASSTVDRGSEKLFF,TGTGCCAGTAGTACCGTGGACAGGGGAAGTGAAAAACTGTTTTTT
TRBV6-1,TRBJ2-5,16,TRBD1,NA,CASSEYPGTGVETQYF,TGTGCCAGCAGTGAATATCCCGGGACAGGGGTTGAGACCCAGTACTTC
TRBV6-5,TRBJ1-5,14,TRBD1,NA,CASSQDRGNQPQHF,TGTGCCAGCAGCCAAGACAGGGGCAATCAGCCCCAGCATTTT
TRBV2,TRBJ2-2,14,TRBD2,NA,CATERERNTGELFF,TGTGCCACTGAGCGGGAGAGGAACACCGGGGAGCTGTTTTTT
TRBV14,TRBJ2-5,14,TRBD2,NA,CASRPAGVLETQYF,TGTGCCAGCCGCCCGGCGGGAGTTTTGGAGACCCAGTACTTC
TRBV6-5,TRBJ2-1,15,TRBD2,once,CASSLTHRRENEQFF,TGTGCCAGCAGCCTTACCCACAGGCGGGAGAATGAGCAGTTCTTC
TRBV9,TRBJ2-5,16,TRBD1,NA,CASSPHPGQDQETQYF,TGTGCCAGCAGCCCACACCCTGGACAGGATCAAGAGACCCAGTACTTC
TRBV18,TRBJ1-3,14,TRBD1,NA,CASSLGQVGNTIYF,TGTGCCAGCTCACTGGGACAGGTTGGAAACACCATATATTTT
TRBV5-1,TRBJ1-1,14,NA,NA,CASSAQTSNTEAFF,TGCGCCAGCAGCGCCCAGACATCCAACACTGAAGCTTTCTTT
TRBV29-1,TRBJ1-3,14,TRBD1,NA,CSVRTGTSGNTIYF,TGCAGCGTTCGGACAGGGACCTCTGGAAACACCATATATTTT
TRBV28,TRBJ2-3,14,NA,NA,CASSLAGSTDTQYF,TGTGCCAGCAGTTTAGCAGGGTCCACAGATACGCAGTATTTT
TRBV6-2/TRBV6-3,TRBJ1-6,16,NA,NA,CASSPVRGGYNSPLHF,TGTGCCAGCAGTCCCGTAAGAGGGGGCTATAATTCACCCCTCCACTTT
TRBV11-3,TRBJ2-1,17,TRBD1,few,CASSLNRDRFSYNEQFF,TGTGCCAGCAGCTTGAACCGGGACAGGTTTTCCTACAATGAGCAGTTCTTC
TRBV14,TRBJ2-3,19,TRBD1,NA,CASSRFKGKSGQATDTQYF,TGTGCCAGCAGCCGCTTTAAAGGCAAATCGGGACAGGCCACAGATACGCAGTATTTT
TRBV7-2,TRBJ2-7,13,NA,NA,CASSFIDSYEQYF,TGTGCCAGCAGCTTTATTGACAGCTACGAGCAGTACTTC
TRBV7-8,TRBJ2-1,17,TRBD2,NA,CASSRGLAVSSYNEQFF,TGTGCCAGCAGCCGAGGACTAGCGGTTAGCTCCTACAATGAGCAGTTCTTC
TRBV28,TRBJ2-1,17,TRBD1,NA,CASSEYSQGALTNEQFF,TGTGCCAGCAGTGAATACTCACAGGGGGCGCTTACCAATGAGCAGTTCTTC
TRBV4-3,TRBJ1-3,16,NA,NA,CASSQDMEFSGNTIYF,TGCGCCAGCAGCCAAGATATGGAGTTCTCTGGAAACACCATATATTTT